A single sample is the source of the 26 T cell receptor beta chains below, sequenced in a study of CD8 T cells in Susac syndrome. A quantity of about 0.5 to 1 ug RNA underwent reverse transcription using random hexamers. TCRdb fed the immunoSEQ multiplex PCR reads into MiXCR, producing one record per CDR3 protein. The profile covers about 240,000 distinct CDR3 sequences, with roughly 95% appearing a single time and about 0.094% taken by the ten largest. What was sequenced was CD4+ T cells from PBMCs. The receptors were gathered from a human donor with Susac syndrome.

The chain employs TRBV3-1 and TRBJ2-2; D remains ambiguous. The germline gives CDR1 LGHDT, CDR2 YNNKEL (reference sequence). V dropped 0 bases and J dropped 5 bases, with 7 bases sitting between them. The CDR3 is 14 amino acids. The CDR3, as DNA: TGTGCCAGCAGCCAAGATTACCAGACCGGGGAGCTGTTTTTT. This translates into CASSQDYQTGELFF.

This clonotype has just one count. The chain recombines TRBV6-6 with TRBJ2-5, with TRBD1 matching over 9 bases. This CDR3 region has 16 residues. V shed 4 bases and J 5 bases; nucleotides not matched to a gene: 11. CDR1 is MNHNY, CDR2 SVGAGI, per germline (reference sequence). The CDR3: CASSSLQGAMGETQYF. The CDR3 DNA sequence: TGTGCCAGCAGTTCCTTACAGGGGGCCATGGGGGAGACCCAGTACTTC.

The rearrangement joins TRBV29-1 to TRBJ1-5, with TRBD1 matching over 8 bases. Germline CDR1 is SQVTM and CDR2 is ANQGSEA. Trimming at V came to 4 bases and at J to 3 bases, leaving 2 bases not matched to a gene. The CDR3 is 13 residues long. As DNA, the CDR3 is TGCAGCGTTGTGGGACAGGACAATCAGCCCCAGCATTTT. Translation gives CSVVGQDNQPQHF.

This chain uses TRBV4-2 with TRBJ2-7; 11 nucleotides line up with TRBD2. The CDR3 totals 17 residues. Germline V gene sequence: CDR1 LGHNA, CDR2 YNFKEQ. V trimming: 3 bases; J trimming: 0 bases; junction bases outside the gene matches: 7. CDR3 DNA: TGTGCCAGCAGCCACGGGACTAGCGGAACAAGCTCCTACGAGCAGTACTTC. This encodes CASSHGTSGTSSYEQYF.

The chain is built from TRBV27 and TRBJ2-1; 7 nucleotides line up with TRBD2. Unmatched junction bases numbered 14, after V lost 10 bases and J lost 8 bases. CDR3 length: 14 amino acids. Germline CDR1 MNHEY, CDR2 SMNVEV (reference sequence). The CDR3 coding sequence is TGTGCCACTCGTTTTGCGGGAGCACGGGATGAGCAGTTCTTC. The encoded protein is CATRFAGARDEQFF.

This chain joins TRBV18 and TRBJ1-1; the D gene is possibly TRBD1 (6 bases). V lost 2 bases, J lost 3 bases, and 13 bases lay in between. CDR3 length equals 15 residues. The germline V gene encodes CDR1 KGHSH and CDR2 LQKENI. CDR3 amino acids: CASSPSQGRHTEAFF. DNA for the CDR3: TGTGCCAGCTCACCATCTCAGGGGAGGCACACTGAAGCTTTCTTT.

This clonotype was recorded only once. V is TRBV5-1 and J is TRBJ2-2; D is perhaps TRBD1 or TRBD2 (5 bases each). Per germline, CDR1 SGHRS and CDR2 YFSETQ. This CDR3 is 15 amino acids long. Trimming removed 3 bases from V and 4 bases from J, with 13 bases in between. As DNA, the CDR3 is TGCGCCAGCAGCTCGGTCCCAGGGAGCACCGGGGAGCTGTTTTTT. It codes for CASSSVPGSTGELFF.

The chain has TRBV20-1 and TRBJ2-6, with D possibly TRBD1 on 6 matching bases. V was shortened by 0 bases and J by 4 bases, with 10 bases between the two germline ends. Germline V lookup: CDR1 DFQATT, CDR2 SNEGSKA (reference sequence). There are 15 residues in the CDR3. CDR3 amino acids: CSARDAGAGANVLTF. The CDR3 DNA reads as TGCAGTGCTAGAGATGCAGGGGCCGGGGCCAACGTCCTGACTTTC.

This chain links TRBV7-3 with TRBJ2-3, with TRBD1 matching over 8 bases. The V segment lost 5 bases and the J segment 5 bases; nucleotides outside the gene matches: 3. The CDR3 has 13 residues. The germline gives CDR1 SGHTA, CDR2 FQGTGA. CDR3 DNA: TGTGCCAGCAGCCCGACAGGGGTAGATACGCAGTATTTT. Amino acids: CASSPTGVDTQYF.

This clonotype was detected only a few times. The junction does not match germline at one end; this may be a read error. The gene calls are TRBV28 and TRBJ2-7; D unclear. The CDR3 extends over 11 amino acids. Germline V CDR1 and CDR2: MDHEN, SYDVKM. The CDR3 sequence is CASSLPYEQYF. As DNA, the CDR3 is TGTGCTAGCAGCTTACCCTACGAGCAGTACTTC.

This clonotype has only one observation. This chain links TRBV30 with TRBJ2-3, with D possibly being TRBD2 (6 bases). Germline values: CDR1 GTSNPN, CDR2 SVGIG (reference sequence). Trimming stripped 5 bases from V and 0 bases from J, with 12 bases between. The CDR3 extends over 14 amino acids. CDR3 protein: CAWERDFSTDTQYF. CDR3 DNA sequence: TGTGCCTGGGAACGGGACTTTAGCACAGATACGCAGTATTTT.

The chain joins TRBV5-6 to TRBJ1-2, with D unresolved. The CDR3 consists of 16 residues. V gave up 4 bases and J gave up 4 bases, with 20 bases separating them. The germline V gene has CDR1 SGHDT and CDR2 YYEEEE. The CDR3 loop reads CASSNLLNSELYGYTF. CDR3 sequence (DNA): TGTGCCAGCAGCAACCTTCTTAATTCGGAGCTCTATGGCTACACCTTC.

V is TRBV14 and J is TRBJ2-7, with 7 bases matching TRBD1. CDR3 length equals 15 residues. Germline V gives CDR1 SGHDN, CDR2 FVKESK. Trimming took 4 bases from V and 3 from J; bases not matched to a gene: 9. This chain's CDR3 is CASSRFHRDSYEQYF. The CDR3 bases are TGTGCCAGCAGCCGATTCCACCGGGACAGCTACGAGCAGTACTTC.

This chain joins TRBV4-1 and TRBJ1-1; 8 positions match TRBD1. The V gene's germline CDR1 is MGHRA and CDR2 YSYEKL. The CDR3 is 16 amino acids. The trim removed 1 base at V and 2 bases at J, leaving 6 bases unmatched. CDR3 DNA sequence: TGCGCCAGCAGCCAAGTCAGAACAGGGGGTAACACTGAAGCTTTCTTT. Protein: CASSQVRTGGNTEAFF.

The V gene is TRBV25-1, the J gene TRBJ1-4; TRBD1 aligns across 9 bases. Germline assignment: CDR1 MGHDK and CDR2 SYGVNS. The CDR3 sequence is 15 residues long. Germline trimming cut 4 bases from V and 7 bases from J; bases unmatched to any gene: 7. The CDR3 sequence is CASSGRPGQGEKLFF. The DNA for the CDR3 is TGTGCCAGCAGTGGCCGGCCGGGACAGGGTGAAAAACTGTTTTTT.

The CDR3 protein is CASRSEGGTHEQYF. For the CDR3, the DNA is TGCGCCAGCAGGTCGGAAGGAGGTACCCACGAGCAGTACTTC. The rearrangement uses TRBV5-1 and TRBJ2-7; perhaps TRBD2 as D (5 bases). Between the trimmed V and J ends, which lost 5 bases and 5 bases, there was a span of 17 bases. Germline V gene data show CDR1 as SGHRS and CDR2 as YFSETQ. CDR3 length equals 14 residues.

The chain recombines TRBV29-1 with TRBJ2-4; D gene ambiguous. The germline gives CDR1 SQVTM, CDR2 ANQGSEA. Trimming removed 1 base at V and 0 bases at J, with 10 bases between. This CDR3 comprises 15 residues. The CDR3 bases are TGCAGCGTTGAAGGGCTCGCAGTAGCCAAAAACATTCAGTACTTC. Translated: CSVEGLAVAKNIQYF. Complete variable domain (other parts from reference TRBV29-1 and TRBJ2-4): SAVISQKPSRDICQRGTSLTIQCQVDSQVTMMFWYRQQPGQSLTLIATANQGSEATYESGFVIDKFPISRPNLTFSTLTVSNMSPEDSSIYLCSVEGLAVAKNIQYFGAGTRLSVL.

V usage is TRBV7-2 and J usage is TRBJ1-2; 10 nucleotides line up with TRBD1. This CDR3 has 18 residues. Per the germline V gene, CDR1 is SGHTA and CDR2 is FQGNSA. Losses at the gene ends were 8 bases for V and 5 bases for J; bases not matched to a gene: 20. The CDR3: CASPVNRDRGPRGYGYTF. The CDR3 coding sequence is TGTGCCAGCCCCGTTAACCGGGACAGGGGCCCTCGGGGGTATGGCTACACCTTC. The entire variable domain, with the rest obtained from reference TRBV7-2 and TRBJ1-2, is as follows: GAGVSQSPSNKVTEKGKDVELRCDPISGHTALYWYRQSLGQGLEFLIYFQGNSAPDKSGLPSDRFSAERTGGSVSTLTIQRTQQEDSAVYLCASPVNRDRGPRGYGYTFGSGTRLTVV.

This clonotype has a handful of counts. The gene calls are TRBV2 and TRBJ2-1; 10 bases are a match to TRBD2. The V segment lost 7 bases and the J segment 4 bases; nucleotides outside the gene matches: 4. The germline V gene encodes CDR1 SNHLY and CDR2 FYNNEI. CDR3 size: 14 residues. The CDR3 reads CASKTSGSYNEQFF. CDR3 coding DNA: TGTGCCAGCAAGACTAGCGGGTCGTACAATGAGCAGTTCTTC.

The chain combines TRBV20-1 with TRBJ2-1; 8 bases map to TRBD2. The CDR3 totals 16 residues. Germline assignment: CDR1 DFQATT and CDR2 SNEGSKA (reference sequence). Trimming took 1 base from V and 7 from J; bases not matched to a gene: 12. The CDR3 DNA reads TGCAGTGCTAGAGTAACCGGGAGGGCCAGTAAGAATGAGCAGTTCTTC. Its translation: CSARVTGRASKNEQFF.

The V call is TRBV4-1, the J call TRBJ2-7; 10 bases map to TRBD2. Germline V gene lookup returns CDR1 MGHRA and CDR2 YSYEKL. With 1 base clipped from V and 1 base from J, the junction kept 4 bases outside the gene matches. CDR3 length equals 16 residues. In DNA, the CDR3 is TGCGCCAGCAGCCAAGGACCGGGACTAGCGTCCTACGAGCAGTACTTC. This gives the protein CASSQGPGLASYEQYF.

The chain links TRBV7-9 to TRBJ2-5, with TRBD2 as a possible D gene (5 bases). In germline, CDR1 is SEHNR, CDR2 FQNEAQ (reference sequence). V was cut by 4 bases and J by 2 bases, with 11 bases left in between. The CDR3 has 14 amino acids. CDR3 in DNA: TGTGCCAGCAGCTCTACTAGGGCACAAGAGACCCAGTACTTC. Its translation is CASSSTRAQETQYF. Full variable domain (rest looked up from reference TRBV7-9 and TRBJ2-5): DTGVSQNPRHKITKRGQNVTFRCDPISEHNRLYWYRQTLGQGPEFLTYFQNEAQLEKSRLLSDRFSAERPKGSFSTLEIQRTEQGDSAMYLCASSSTRAQETQYFGPGTRLLVL.

The rearrangement uses TRBV12-3 or TRBV12-4 and TRBJ2-7; D is unresolved. The CDR3 runs to 14 residues. The V and J ends lost 5 bases and 3 bases respectively, with 14 bases between them. The CDR3 nucleotides are TGTGCCAGCAGTACTGATATGGAAATCTACGAGCAGTACTTC. This gives the protein CASSTDMEIYEQYF.

The V call is TRBV2, the J call TRBJ2-2, with 8 bases that match TRBD2. V dropped 8 bases and J dropped 5; count of bases not matched to a gene: 10. The CDR3 contains 15 residues. The germline V gene has CDR1 SNHLY and CDR2 FYNNEI. This CDR3 is CASGKSGSWTGELFF. CDR3 DNA: TGTGCCAGCGGTAAGAGCGGGAGTTGGACCGGGGAGCTGTTTTTT.

The rearrangement links TRBV11-2 to TRBJ2-6; TRBD1 agrees at 9 bases. Looked up from germline, CDR1 is SGHAT and CDR2 is FQNNGV. The CDR3 sequence is 15 residues long. After removal of 5 bases from V and 9 bases from J, the junction contained 8 bases not matched to a gene. The CDR3 sequence is CASSGAGTGLNVLTF. The CDR3 DNA reads TGTGCCAGCAGCGGCGCCGGGACAGGGCTCAACGTCCTGACTTTC.

CDR3 sequence: CASSRDFYEQYF. CDR3 nucleotides: TGTGCCAGCAGTCGGGATTTCTACGAGCAGTACTTC. The chain has TRBV6-5 and TRBJ2-7; D may be TRBD2 (5 bases). Germline V CDR1 and CDR2: MNHEY, SVGAGI. Trimming left V 5 bases short and J 3 bases short, with 8 bases between. The CDR3 totals 12 residues.